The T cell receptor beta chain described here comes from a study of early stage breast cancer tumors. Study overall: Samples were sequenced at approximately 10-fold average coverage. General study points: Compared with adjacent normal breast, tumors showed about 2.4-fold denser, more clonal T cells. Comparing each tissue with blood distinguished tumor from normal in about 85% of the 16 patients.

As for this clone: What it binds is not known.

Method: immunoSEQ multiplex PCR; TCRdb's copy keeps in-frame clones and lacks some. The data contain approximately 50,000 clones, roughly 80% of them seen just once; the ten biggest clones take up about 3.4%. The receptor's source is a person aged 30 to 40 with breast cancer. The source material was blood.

CDR3 amino acids: CASSFYGLGNTEAFF. In DNA, the CDR3 is TGTGCCAGCAGCTTTTACGGGCTAGGTAACACTGAAGCTTTCTTT. This chain connects TRBV5-8 to TRBJ1-1; D is uncertain. The V end lost 2 bases, the J end lost 2 bases, and 13 bases lay between the germline ends. CDR3 length: 15 amino acids. Germline CDR1 is SGHTS and CDR2 is YDEGEE.